Reported below is one T cell receptor beta chain. TCRdb analysed the 5' RACE reads with MiXCR anew, one entry per CDR3 protein. The sample holds some 77,000 distinct CDR3 sequences, less than 20% seen once. V was trimmed by 5 bases and J by 7 bases, leaving 9 bases between them. Germline-derived CDR1 and CDR2 are SGHVS and FNYEAQ. The CDR3 contains 13 residues. The sample comes from a study of early T cells in non-severe SARS-CoV-2 infection. The sequence derives from an adult who was a healthcare worker with PCR-confirmed SARS-CoV-2 infection or an uninfected control (not recorded which). V and J are TRBV7-6 and TRBJ1-6; no clear D gene. Sequencing was carried out using whole blood. The CDR3 sequence is CASSARLNSPLHF. The CDR3 coding sequence is TGTGCCAGCAGCGCCCGCTTAAATTCACCCCTCCACTTT.